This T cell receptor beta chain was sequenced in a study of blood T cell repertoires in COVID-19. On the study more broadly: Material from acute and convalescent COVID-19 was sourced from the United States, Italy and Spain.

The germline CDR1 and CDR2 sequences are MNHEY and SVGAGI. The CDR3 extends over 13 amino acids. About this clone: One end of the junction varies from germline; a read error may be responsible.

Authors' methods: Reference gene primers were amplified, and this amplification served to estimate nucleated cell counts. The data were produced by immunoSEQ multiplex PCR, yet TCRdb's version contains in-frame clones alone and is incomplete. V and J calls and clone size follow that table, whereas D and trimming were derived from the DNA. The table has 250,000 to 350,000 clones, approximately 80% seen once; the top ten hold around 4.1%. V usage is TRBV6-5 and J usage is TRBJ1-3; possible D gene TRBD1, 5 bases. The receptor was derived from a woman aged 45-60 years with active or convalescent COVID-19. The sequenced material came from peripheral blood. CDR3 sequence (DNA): TGTGCCAGCCAGGGACTTCCTGGGAACACCATATATTTT. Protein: CASQGLPGNTIYF.